A single sample is the source of the 21 T cell receptor beta chains below, sequenced in a study of blood T cell repertoires in COVID-19. Measured with immunoSEQ multiplex PCR; TCRdb has only the in-frame clones, and not every one. Here the sample spans about 180,000 clones, about 89% being singletons. Sequenced: peripheral blood. Receptors originate from a man aged 18 to 35 who had recovered from COVID-19.

CDR3 DNA sequence: TGTGCCAGCAGCTTGAGCCAGGGGTTAGATTCACCCCTCCACTTT. Its translation: CASSLSQGLDSPLHF. This chain uses TRBV5-4 with TRBJ1-6, with D maybe TRBD1 (6 bases). The V gene lost 1 base and the J gene lost 8 bases, with 13 bases spanning the gap. The germline V gene encodes CDR1 SGHNT and CDR2 YYREEE (reference sequence). This CDR3 is 15 amino acids long.

This chain joins TRBV30 and TRBJ2-7; D may be TRBD2 (5 bases). This CDR3 has 11 amino acids. Deletions cut 4 bases from V and 3 bases from J, with 7 bases between. Germline values: CDR1 GTSNPN, CDR2 SVGIG (reference sequence). DNA of the CDR3: TGTGCCTGGACCACTAGCTACGAGCAGTACTTC. Protein: CAWTTSYEQYF.

In regard to this clone: Within the sample, other DNA sequences also encode this same CDR3. The chain carries TRBV6-2 or TRBV6-3 and TRBJ1-1, with a tentative D call TRBD1 (6 bases). The CDR3 sequence is 14 residues long. Trimming took off 3 bases at V and 4 bases at J, with 12 bases between the two ends. CDR1 and CDR2 from the germline V gene are MNHEY and SVGEGT. CDR3 amino acids: CASSYGGGVTEAFF. DNA of the CDR3: TGTGCCAGCAGTTATGGCGGGGGCGTCACTGAAGCTTTCTTT.

The chain couples TRBV5-8 to TRBJ2-5; TRBD2 aligns across 12 bases. The ends lost 3 bases at V and 5 bases at J; junction bases unmatched: 8. CDR3 length: 16 amino acids. CDR1 SGHTS and CDR2 YDEGEE come from the germline V gene. The CDR3 sequence: CASSWGGTSGPETQYF. The CDR3 nucleotides read TGTGCCAGCAGCTGGGGCGGGACTAGCGGGCCGGAGACCCAGTACTTC.

The V call is TRBV6-6, the J call TRBJ2-1; D unclear. From germline, CDR1 is MNHNY and CDR2 SVGAGI (reference sequence). V was trimmed by 4 bases and J by 5 bases, leaving 15 bases between them. The CDR3 runs 15 residues. The CDR3 sequence is CASSFLPPPDNEQFF. CDR3 nucleotide sequence: TGTGCCAGCAGTTTCCTTCCTCCCCCGGACAATGAGCAGTTCTTC.

The V and J genes are TRBV5-1 and TRBJ2-7; TRBD1 might be the D (6 bases). Trimming took off 2 bases at V and 3 bases at J, with 9 bases between the two ends. Germline lookup yields CDR1 SGHRS and CDR2 YFSETQ. The CDR3 has 13 residues. The CDR3 DNA is TGCGCCAGCAGCTTCGGACAGAACTACGAGCAGTACTTC. Amino acid sequence: CASSFGQNYEQYF.

V and J are TRBV5-8 and TRBJ1-5, with 7 bases lining up with TRBD1. The CDR3 covers 16 residues. Germline V gives CDR1 SGHTS, CDR2 YDEGEE. J lost 4 bases, V lost 0 bases, and 7 bases had no gene match. In DNA, the CDR3 is TGTGCCAGCAGCTTGGCCTACGGGACAGCAAATCAGCCCCAGCATTTT. Amino acids: CASSLAYGTANQPQHF. The full variable domain, rest sourced from reference TRBV5-8 and TRBJ1-5, is EAGVTQSPTHLIKTRGQQATLRCSPISGHTSVYWYQQALGLGLQFLLWYDEGEERNRGNFPPRFSGRQFPNYSSELNVNALELEDSALYLCASSLAYGTANQPQHFGDGTRLSIL.

The chain carries TRBV10-3 and TRBJ1-3, with TRBD1 identical over 7 bases. Germline V gene sequence: CDR1 ENHRY, CDR2 SYGVKD. V lost 6 bases, J lost 0 bases, and 11 bases stayed unmatched. This CDR3 is built from 17 residues. The CDR3 nucleotides are TGTGCCATCAGAATGATGGACAGGTCGAGCTCTGGAAACACCATATATTTT. Translating it yields CAIRMMDRSSSGNTIYF.

This rearrangement joins TRBV18 to TRBJ1-1, with D possibly matching TRBD1 (5 bases). The CDR3 spans 14 residues. The germline V gene encodes CDR1 KGHSH and CDR2 LQKENI. Trimming left V 1 base short and J 3 bases short, with 9 bases between. The CDR3 loop is CASSPQGRDTEAFF. The CDR3 DNA is TGTGCCAGCTCACCACAGGGCAGGGACACTGAAGCTTTCTTT.

In its sample, this clone was seen once. V usage is TRBV24-1 and J usage is TRBJ2-3; the D gene is possibly TRBD2 (6 bases). V lost 3 bases and J 4 bases, leaving 16 bases between the germline ends. CDR3 length equals 16 residues. Germline CDR1 KGHDR, CDR2 SFDVKD. CDR3 DNA: TGTGCCACCAGTGATGGTGGGCTAGCGCGCGCAGATACGCAGTATTTT. It encodes CATSDGGLARADTQYF.

The genes are TRBV7-8 and TRBJ2-1; 7 bases map to TRBD2. The CDR3 is 18 amino acids. V was clipped by 5 bases and J by 6 bases; unmatched bases: 19. Germline CDR1 reads SGHVS; CDR2 reads FQNEAQ. CDR3 nucleotide sequence: TGTGCCAGCAGCCTTCCAACCCATCTAGCGGCGAAGCCCAATGAGCAGTTCTTC. Its translation: CASSLPTHLAAKPNEQFF.

Points on this clone: In the same sample, other DNA sequences code for this CDR3. The chain has TRBV6-5 and TRBJ1-1, with a weak D call TRBD1 (5 bases). This CDR3 has 13 amino acids. CDR1 MNHEY and CDR2 SVGAGI come from the germline V gene. Deletions cut 3 bases from V and 4 bases from J, with 9 bases between. Written as DNA, the CDR3 is TGTGCCAGCAGTTATGGGGGGGGCACTGAAGCTTTCTTT. This translates into CASSYGGGTEAFF.

The V gene is TRBV27, the J gene TRBJ2-1, with 10 bases identical to TRBD2. V was clipped by 1 base and J by 8 bases; unmatched bases: 11. The CDR3 contains 17 residues. In germline, CDR1 is MNHEY, CDR2 SMNVEV (reference sequence). CDR3: CASSLFASGSRGDEQFF. In DNA, the CDR3 is TGTGCCAGCAGTTTATTCGCTAGCGGGAGTCGCGGTGATGAGCAGTTCTTC.

This clone was counted a single time. V is TRBV27 and J is TRBJ2-2, with 9 bases lining up with TRBD2. The V segment lost 7 bases and the J segment 4 bases; nucleotides outside the gene matches: 7. The CDR3 is 15 amino acids. Per the germline V gene, CDR1 is MNHEY and CDR2 is SMNVEV (reference sequence). The CDR3 DNA reads as TGTGCCAGCAAAAATAGCGGGAGCGGCACCGGGGAGCTGTTTTTT. Protein sequence: CASKNSGSGTGELFF.

The genes are TRBV5-1 and TRBJ2-3, with 7 bases lining up with TRBD2. Unmatched junction bases numbered 3, after V lost 2 bases and J lost 0 bases. Germline CDR1 is SGHRS and CDR2 is YFSETQ. The CDR3 is 15 residues long. CDR3 bases: TGCGCCAGCAGCTTAAGCGGGGTTAGCACAGATACGCAGTATTTT. Protein product: CASSLSGVSTDTQYF. Drawing the rest from reference TRBV5-1 and TRBJ2-3, the complete variable domain is KAGVTQTPRYLIKTRGQQVTLSCSPISGHRSVSWYQQTPGQGLQFLFEYFSETQRNKGNFPGRFSGRQFSNSRSEMNVSTLELGDSALYLCASSLSGVSTDTQYFGPGTRLTVL.

The rearrangement joins TRBV19 to TRBJ1-2, with 8 bases matching TRBD1. CDR1 and CDR2 (germline): LNHDA, SQIVND (reference sequence). Trimming removed 5 bases from V and 0 bases from J; junction bases left unmatched: 14. This CDR3 contains 18 residues. In nucleotides, the CDR3 is TGTGCCAGTAGTTCCCGGATGACAGGGGCCACTCCTAACTATGGCTACACCTTC. The encoded protein is CASSSRMTGATPNYGYTF.

The CDR3: CASSTHTGFLDEQYF. In DNA, the CDR3 is TGCGCCAGCTCAACCCACACAGGGTTTTTAGACGAGCAGTACTTC. V usage is TRBV4-1 and J usage is TRBJ2-7, with D perhaps matching TRBD1 (6 bases). V lost 8 bases, J lost 5 bases, and 22 bases lay in between. The CDR3 contains 15 residues. The V gene's germline CDR1 is MGHRA and CDR2 YSYEKL.

The J gene is TRBJ1-6, the V gene TRBV28; 8 bases are shared with TRBD1. With V trimmed by 3 bases and J by 7 bases, 8 bases remained unmatched. Germline V CDR1 and CDR2: MDHEN, SYDVKM. This CDR3 has 16 residues. This CDR3 reads CASSLYRGSLNSPLHF. The CDR3 nucleotides read TGTGCCAGCAGTTTGTACAGGGGGAGCTTAAATTCACCCCTCCACTTT.

The V and J genes are TRBV6-2 or TRBV6-3 and TRBJ1-2, with a weak D call TRBD1 (5 bases). The CDR3 has 13 amino acids. CDR1 MNHEY and CDR2 SVGEGT come from the germline V gene. Trimming took off 6 bases at V and 4 bases at J, with 12 bases between the two ends. The CDR3 here is CASSFGQVYGYTF. In DNA form, the CDR3 reads TGTGCCAGCAGCTTCGGACAAGTCTATGGCTACACCTTC.

This clone was detected only once. This rearrangement joins TRBV5-5 to TRBJ2-7, with D perhaps matching TRBD1 (6 bases). The CDR3 extends over 14 amino acids. V lost 2 bases to trimming and J lost 6 bases, with 15 bases between them. Germline V gives CDR1 SGHKS, CDR2 YYEKEE (reference sequence). The CDR3 reads CASSFSRGLGEQYF. The CDR3 DNA follows: TGTGCCAGCAGCTTCTCCAGGGGTCTCGGCGAGCAGTACTTC.

The V and J genes are TRBV12-3 or TRBV12-4 and TRBJ1-2; D is unresolved. The CDR3 length is 12 residues. V shed 3 bases and J shed 3 bases, with 5 bases lying between them. CDR3 region: CASSFEDYGYTF. The CDR3 DNA is TGTGCCAGCAGTTTCGAGGACTATGGCTACACCTTC.